The 27 T cell receptor beta chains given below trace back to one sample, sequenced in a study of cytotoxic CD8 clonotypes in ibrutinib-treated CLL. The assay was immunoSEQ multiplex PCR, and TCRdb's table has in-frame clones only and misses some. The table shows more than 45,000 clones, with around four fifths occurring only once. Here the sequenced sample was PBMCs, taken after 24 months of ibrutinib treatment. These receptors came from a human donor with chronic lymphocytic leukemia.

The chain is built from TRBV7-2 and TRBJ2-1; D is undetermined. Per germline, CDR1 SGHTA and CDR2 FQGNSA. The CDR3 spans 14 residues. Trimming cost V 1 base and J 4 bases, with 8 bases left between them. The CDR3 nucleotides read TGTGCCAGCAGCTTAGTTCCTCGGTACAATGAGCAGTTCTTC. Its translation: CASSLVPRYNEQFF. The variable domain in full, with the rest retrieved from reference TRBV7-2 and TRBJ2-1, is GAGVSQSPSNKVTEKGKDVELRCDPISGHTALYWYRQSLGQGLEFLIYFQGNSAPDKSGLPSDRFSAERTGGSVSTLTIQRTQQEDSAVYLCASSLVPRYNEQFFGPGTRLTVL.

The chain recombines TRBV19 with TRBJ2-5, with 15 bases matching TRBD2. Per the germline V gene, CDR1 is LNHDA and CDR2 is SQIVND (reference sequence). Trimming removed 5 bases from V and 3 bases from J; junction bases left unmatched: 7. This CDR3 comprises 17 residues. DNA for the CDR3: TGTGCCAGTAGTGGACTAGCGGGAGGGCCGGACGAAGAGACCCAGTACTTC. It codes for CASSGLAGGPDEETQYF.

The chain couples TRBV9 to TRBJ1-1, with a tentative D call TRBD1 (6 bases). The CDR3 length is 14 residues. Germline V CDR1 and CDR2: SGDLS, YYNGEE. V shed 4 bases and J shed 3 bases, with 13 bases lying between them. Here the CDR3 DNA reads TGTGCCAGCAGCACCCCGACAGGTTACACTGAAGCTTTCTTT. It yields the protein CASSTPTGYTEAFF. The complete variable domain, with remaining parts taken from reference TRBV9 and TRBJ1-1, reads DSGVTQTPKHLITATGQRVTLRCSPRSGDLSVYWYQQSLDQGLQFLIQYYNGEERAKGNILERFSAQQFPDLHSELNLSSLELGDSALYFCASSTPTGYTEAFFGQGTRLTVV.

This CDR3 is CASSLKYEQYF. In DNA form, the CDR3 reads TGTGCCAGCAGTCTGAAATACGAGCAGTACTTC. V usage is TRBV28 and J usage is TRBJ2-7; D not certain. The CDR3 has 11 residues. The V end was cut by 5 bases, the J end by 4 bases, with 6 bases between. Germline CDR1 and CDR2: MDHEN and SYDVKM.

The V call is TRBV6-5, the J call TRBJ2-2; TRBD1 or TRBD2 may be the D gene (5 bases each). This CDR3 is 14 amino acids long. CDR1 is MNHEY, CDR2 SVGAGI, per germline. The V and J ends lost 2 bases and 7 bases respectively, with 11 bases between them. CDR3 sequence (DNA): TGTGCCAGCAGTTACAGGGACCGGGGCGGGGAGCTGTTTTTT. The encoded protein is CASSYRDRGGELFF.

V gene TRBV6-1 combines with J gene TRBJ2-7; 7 nucleotides match TRBD1. Germline V lookup: CDR1 MNHNS, CDR2 SASEGT. This CDR3 has 13 residues. V lost 8 bases to trimming and J lost 3 bases; unmatched junction nucleotides: 7. The CDR3 DNA follows: TGTGCCAGCTCAGACAGGGTGGGCTACGAGCAGTACTTC. Translation gives CASSDRVGYEQYF.

This clone is a singleton in its sample. This sequence joins TRBV5-1 and TRBJ1-1; D gene ambiguous. Trimming took 4 bases from V and 12 from J, leaving 13 bases between them. This CDR3 is built from 11 residues. The germline CDR1 and CDR2 sequences are SGHRS and YFSETQ. The CDR3 DNA reads as TGCGCCAGCAGCGGCGGACCTAGGTCTTTCTTT. It codes for CASSGGPRSFF.

This clone was counted a single time. The chain recombines TRBV4-1 with TRBJ2-7, with TRBD2 identical over 12 bases. From germline, CDR1 is MGHRA and CDR2 YSYEKL. After removal of 4 bases from V and 4 bases from J, the junction contained 5 bases not matched to a gene. The CDR3 runs to 15 residues. In nucleotides, the CDR3 is TGCGCCAGCAGCCCCGGACTAGCGGGGTTATACGAGCAGTACTTC. Translating gives CASSPGLAGLYEQYF.

This clone came up a few times. The rearrangement uses TRBV15 and TRBJ1-5, with D unclear. The germline V gene encodes CDR1 LNHNV and CDR2 YYDKDF (reference sequence). The CDR3 sequence is 15 residues long. Trimming shortened V by 5 bases and J by 2 bases, and 13 bases separated the two germline ends. The CDR3 DNA reads TGTGCCACCAGCGACCCGCGGGTGGGCAATCAGCCCCAGCATTTT. Translation: CATSDPRVGNQPQHF.

V is TRBV28 and J is TRBJ2-1; no definite D call. Germline-derived CDR1 and CDR2 are MDHEN and SYDVKM. This CDR3 contains 14 residues. Trimming took off 3 bases at V and 3 bases at J, with 9 bases between the two ends. The CDR3, as DNA: TGTGCCAGCAGTTTCGGCTCGATCTACAATGAGCAGTTCTTC. Translated, it gives CASSFGSIYNEQFF.

The V call is TRBV11-2, the J call TRBJ2-1, with 9 positions matching TRBD1. The germline CDR1 and CDR2 sequences are SGHAT and FQNNGV. The length of the CDR3 is 16 residues. The junction had 8 bases not matched to a gene; V was cut back by 2 bases and J by 6 bases. The CDR3 protein is CASSLYRDRDLNEQFF. The CDR3 DNA reads as TGTGCCAGCAGCTTATATCGGGACAGGGACCTCAATGAGCAGTTCTTC.

This clone was picked up a small number of times. V and J are TRBV5-1 and TRBJ2-5; D gene unclear. V dropped 3 bases and J dropped 1 base, with 1 base sitting between them. The CDR3 has 11 amino acids. The germline V gene has CDR1 SGHRS and CDR2 YFSETQ. CDR3: CASSSQETQYF. In DNA, the CDR3 is TGCGCCAGCAGCTCCCAAGAGACCCAGTACTTC.

The CDR3 loop is CASIGGSSNYGYTF. Written as DNA, the CDR3 is TGTGCCAGCATTGGGGGCAGTTCTAACTATGGCTACACCTTC. The chain links TRBV6-5 to TRBJ1-2; a weak D match, TRBD1 (6 bases). V shed 7 bases and J shed 0 bases, with 12 bases lying between them. There are 14 residues in the CDR3. CDR1 and CDR2 from the germline V gene are MNHEY and SVGAGI.

V is TRBV2 and J is TRBJ2-5, with 9 bases aligning to TRBD1. The CDR3 length is 16 residues. Germline trimming cut 6 bases from V and 10 bases from J; bases unmatched to any gene: 18. CDR1 is SNHLY and CDR2 is FYNNEI in the germline V gene. This chain's CDR3 is CASRTRTRDRDRGQYF. The CDR3 DNA follows: TGTGCCAGCAGGACCCGGACGCGGGACAGGGACCGAGGCCAGTACTTC. Complete variable domain (other parts from reference TRBV2 and TRBJ2-5): EPEVTQTPSHQVTQMGQEVILRCVPISNHLYFYWYRQILGQKVEFLVSFYNNEISEKSEIFDDQFSVERPDGSNFTLKIRSTKLEDSAMYFCASRTRTRDRDRGQYFGPGTRLLVL.

This clone was seen just once. The chain recombines TRBV19 with TRBJ2-1, with 7 nucleotides matching TRBD2. Germline CDR1 reads LNHDA; CDR2 reads SQIVND (reference sequence). The J segment lost 4 bases and the V segment lost 7 bases, leaving 4 bases of the junction unmatched. The CDR3 contains 13 residues. CDR3 coding DNA: TGTGCCAGTAATCCTAGCGGATACAATGAGCAGTTCTTC. Amino acids: CASNPSGYNEQFF.

The chain couples TRBV6-5 to TRBJ2-7, with 11 bases lining up with TRBD2. J lost 0 bases, V lost 4 bases, and 5 bases had no gene match. The length of the CDR3 is 16 residues. Germline V gene sequence: CDR1 MNHEY, CDR2 SVGAGI. The CDR3 coding sequence is TGTGCCAGCAGTTCGGGACTAGCGGACCTCTCCTACGAGCAGTACTTC. It codes for CASSSGLADLSYEQYF.

The chain combines TRBV11-2 with TRBJ2-5; possible D gene TRBD1, 6 bases. Per germline, CDR1 SGHAT and CDR2 FQNNGV. The CDR3 spans 15 residues. V was shortened by 1 base and J by 3 bases, with 12 bases between the two germline ends. The CDR3 reads CASSLGGTGKETQYF. In DNA, the CDR3 is TGTGCCAGCAGCTTAGGGGGTACAGGGAAAGAGACCCAGTACTTC.

The chain has TRBV23-1 and TRBJ2-2; D tentatively fits TRBD1 or TRBD2 (5 bases each). Being an ORF, TRBV23-1 has a function that is uncertain. This CDR3 region has 16 residues. Trimming took 0 bases from V and 4 from J, leaving 12 bases between them. This chain's CDR3 is CASSQSGEQGTGELFF. The DNA for the CDR3 is TGCGCCAGCAGTCAATCCGGGGAGCAGGGCACCGGGGAGCTGTTTTTT.

This chain connects TRBV14 to TRBJ1-4, with D hard to call. Germline values: CDR1 SGHDN, CDR2 FVKESK. Trimming shortened V by 0 bases and J by 0 bases, and 11 bases separated the two germline ends. The CDR3 spans 17 residues. In DNA, the CDR3 is TGTGCCAGCAGCCAAGATCTATCATATGCAACTAATGAAAAACTGTTTTTT. Translated, it gives CASSQDLSYATNEKLFF.

This clone is a singleton in its sample. The chain couples TRBV10-3 to TRBJ1-1; no clear D gene. Germline V gives CDR1 ENHRY, CDR2 SYGVKD. The V end lost 0 bases, the J end lost 12 bases, and 17 bases lay between the germline ends. CDR3 length: 14 amino acids. This chain's CDR3 is CAISESTGLGATFF. DNA of the CDR3: TGTGCCATCAGTGAGTCGACCGGGTTGGGTGCGACTTTCTTT.

A few counts support this clone. This chain connects TRBV7-9 to TRBJ1-5; D is unclear. CDR1 is SEHNR and CDR2 is FQNEAQ in the germline V gene (reference sequence). V was cut by 1 base and J by 0 bases, with 4 bases left in between. CDR3 length: 14 amino acids. As DNA, the CDR3 is TGTGCCAGCAGCTTAGACAGTAGCAATCAGCCCCAGCATTTT. Amino acid sequence: CASSLDSSNQPQHF.

The chain combines TRBV30 with TRBJ2-1, with unresolved D. The CDR3 covers 13 residues. With 0 bases removed from V and 4 bases from J, the gap between germline ends came to 7 bases. Looked up from germline, CDR1 is GTSNPN and CDR2 is SVGIG (reference sequence). The CDR3 sequence: CAWSVTEYNEQFF. The DNA of the CDR3 is TGTGCCTGGAGTGTAACAGAGTACAATGAGCAGTTCTTC.

This chain links TRBV11-3 with TRBJ1-1, with no clear D. Germline values: CDR1 SGHNT, CDR2 YENEEA. The CDR3 has 16 residues. V was pared by 4 bases and J by 0 bases, with 15 bases between. For the CDR3, the DNA is TGTGCCAGCAGCTCTACCTTTGACGGACTGAACACTGAAGCTTTCTTT. Protein product: CASSSTFDGLNTEAFF.

The J gene is TRBJ1-2, the V gene TRBV6-4; TRBD1 aligns across 9 bases. This CDR3 has 16 residues. V shed 8 bases and J 3 bases; nucleotides not matched to a gene: 13. CDR1 is MRHNA and CDR2 is SNTAGT in the germline V gene. The CDR3 region has the DNA TGTGCCAGCCTTATCTCAGGACAGGGGCTGGACTATGGCTACACCTTC. Its translation: CASLISGQGLDYGYTF.

This chain joins TRBV7-2 and TRBJ2-7; D not certain. The CDR3 runs 16 residues. Trimming removed 5 bases at V and 0 bases at J, with 17 bases between. In germline, CDR1 is SGHTA, CDR2 FQGNSA. The DNA of the CDR3 is TGTGCCAGCAGCCGAGACGTGACACACGCCTCCTACGAGCAGTACTTC. Amino acid sequence: CASSRDVTHASYEQYF.

The chain couples TRBV30 to TRBJ2-1; D is unclear. The ends were cut back, 0 bases at V and 7 bases at J, with 7 bases in the middle. This CDR3 has 12 residues. Per the germline V gene, CDR1 is GTSNPN and CDR2 is SVGIG (reference sequence). The CDR3 DNA reads TGTGCCTGGAGTGTATGGGGAAATGAGCAGTTCTTC. It specifies CAWSVWGNEQFF.

Many counts were recorded for this clone. The chain recombines TRBV7-8 with TRBJ1-1; a weak D match, TRBD1 (6 bases). Germline lookup yields CDR1 SGHVS and CDR2 FQNEAQ. The CDR3 sequence is 15 residues long. The V and J ends lost 4 bases and 3 bases respectively, with 15 bases between them. This CDR3 is CASSSGGLAYTEAFF. The CDR3 DNA reads as TGTGCCAGCAGCTCGGGGGGGCTGGCTTACACTGAAGCTTTCTTT. The variable domain in full, with the rest retrieved from reference TRBV7-8 and TRBJ1-1, is GAGVSQSPRYKVAKRGQDVALRCDPISGHVSLFWYQQALGQGPEFLTYFQNEAQLDKSGLPSDRFFAERPEGSVSTLKIQRTQQEDSAVYLCASSSGGLAYTEAFFGQGTRLTVV.